These T cell receptor beta chains were read from a single sample in a study of cytomegalovirus exposure and HLA in healthy donors. Clones were read by immunoSEQ multiplex PCR, and TCRdb kept only the in-frame ones, dropping some. The data hold under 150,000 clones, with about 87% observed a single time. Sequencing was performed on PBMCs. The receptors originated from a woman aged 18 to 35 in good health and CMV-seronegative. The CDR3 runs from the conserved cysteine through the conserved F or W. D genes are given only for firm matches. Not all rows give a size; the values are once, few, many and, for expanded clones, a class.

TRBJ2-7	TRBV9	.	.	CASSVAGGPYEQYF	TGTGCCAGCAGCGTCGCCGGGGGACCTTACGAGCAGTACTTC
TRBJ1-2	TRBV28	.	TRBD1	CASSFGDRGYGYTF	TGTGCCAGCAGTTTCGGCGACAGGGGTTATGGCTACACCTTC
TRBJ2-7	TRBV28	few	TRBD2	CASSPRLAGVSPYEQYF	TGTGCCAGCAGTCCCCGACTAGCGGGAGTTTCACCCTACGAGCAGTACTTC
TRBJ2-7	TRBV11-2	.	TRBD1	CASSLSDRPTYEQYF	TGTGCCAGCAGCTTATCGGACAGGCCGACCTACGAGCAGTACTTC
TRBJ2-1	TRBV4-1	.	TRBD2	CASSQGERVGLAGYNEQFF	TGCGCCAGCAGCCAAGGGGAGCGGGTTGGGCTAGCGGGTTACAATGAGCAGTTCTTC
TRBJ2-7	TRBV2	.	TRBD1	CASSARWTGAYEQYF	TGTGCCAGCAGTGCAAGGTGGACAGGGGCGTACGAGCAGTACTTC
TRBJ2-1	TRBV2	.	TRBD2	CAGTGTSGRNEQFF	TGTGCCGGAACCGGGACTAGCGGGAGAAATGAGCAGTTCTTC
TRBJ2-1	TRBV5-6	.	.	CASSPSGAANEQFF	TGTGCCAGCAGCCCGAGTGGGGCGGCCAATGAGCAGTTCTTC
TRBJ2-5	TRBV7-7	.	TRBD2	CASSPGLAQETQYF	TGTGCCAGCAGCCCGGGACTAGCGCAAGAGACCCAGTACTTC
TRBJ2-7	TRBV6-5	.	.	CASSDTRYEQYF	TGTGCCAGCAGCGACACAAGATACGAGCAGTACTTC
TRBJ2-5	TRBV6-1	.	.	CASSTPPTDETQYF	TGTGCCAGCAGCACACCGCCAACAGACGAGACCCAGTACTTC